The 25 T cell receptor beta chains below come from one sample, sequenced in a study of T cells after yellow fever vaccination. TCRdb recomputed calls from the 5' RACE reads with MiXCR, one row per CDR3 protein. The sample holds almost 30,000 distinct CDR3 sequences; over 5.5% are singletons and the top ten take 20% to 25%. This sample comprised PBMCs, either bulk or a sorted T-cell subset (CD4+, CD8+, memory, or dextramer-sorted; not recorded which), obtained on the day of the yellow fever booster vaccination. Source of these receptors: a man younger than 40 who received the YFV17D yellow fever vaccine.

Worth noting for this clonotype: This sequence may be a read error, since a much larger clone differs from it by one base. This sequence joins TRBV30 and TRBJ2-3; TRBD1 aligns across 7 bases. The CDR3 loop spans 14 amino acids. Germline CDR1 reads GTSNPN; CDR2 reads SVGIG (reference sequence). CDR3 residues: CAQKRGLSTDMQYF. The CDR3 DNA sequence: TGTGCTCAAAAGAGGGGGCTAAGCACAGATATGCAGTATTTT.

This clonotype was counted between two and nine times. The V call is TRBV5-8, the J call TRBJ1-6; a weak D match, TRBD1 (6 bases). V was shortened by 4 bases and J by 9 bases, with 20 bases between the two germline ends. This CDR3 is built from 16 residues. CDR1 and CDR2 (germline): SGHTS, YDEGEE. CDR3 region: CASSQDSHWGGSPLHF. The CDR3 DNA sequence: TGTGCCAGCAGCCAGGACAGCCACTGGGGCGGTTCACCCCTCCACTTT.

This clonotype was detected a few times. The V and J genes are TRBV18 and TRBJ1-4; D is unresolved. CDR3 size: 15 residues. CDR1 and CDR2 (germline): KGHSH, LQKENI. Trimming pared 5 bases from V and 0 bases from J, leaving 10 bases between. The CDR3 sequence is CASSRPGTTNEKLFF. CDR3 in DNA: TGTGCCAGCTCAAGGCCCGGGACAACTAATGAAAAACTGTTTTTT.

On this clonotype itself: A much larger clone differs by one base, so this may be a read error. V is TRBV6-1 and J is TRBJ1-1; D gene ambiguous. CDR1 and CDR2 from the germline V gene are MNHNS and SASEGT. Trimming pared 7 bases from V and 1 base from J, leaving 10 bases between. This CDR3 spans 13 amino acids. CDR3 nucleotide sequence: TGTGCCAGCATAAGGACGGAGAACACTGAAGCTTTCTTT. This encodes CASIRTENTEAFF.

This clonotype showed up many times. J is TRBJ2-3 and V is TRBV6-2 or TRBV6-3; tentative D call: TRBD2 (6 bases). The CDR3 is 14 residues long. Germline CDR1 and CDR2: MNHEY and SVGEGT. Trimming took off 5 bases at V and 3 bases at J, with 12 bases between the two ends. CDR3 sequence: CASSIAEPTDTQYF. The DNA for the CDR3 is TGTGCCAGCAGTATAGCGGAACCAACAGATACGCAGTATTTT.

The chain couples TRBV18 to TRBJ2-1; D is perhaps TRBD1 (6 bases). Germline CDR1 is KGHSH and CDR2 is LQKENI. This CDR3 is built from 12 residues. V shed 6 bases and J shed 7 bases, with 10 bases lying between them. The CDR3 sequence: CASSLDSNEQFF. The CDR3 nucleotides read TGTGCCAGCTCCTTGGACAGTAATGAGCAGTTCTTC.

This clonotype has ten or more counts. The CDR3: CASSLFAGGGETQYF. CDR3 nucleotides: TGCGCCAGCAGCTTGTTTGCGGGAGGTGGGGAGACCCAGTACTTC. This chain uses TRBV5-1 with TRBJ2-5, with TRBD2 identical over 8 bases. From germline, CDR1 is SGHRS and CDR2 YFSETQ. After removal of 1 base from V and 5 bases from J, the junction contained 7 bases not matched to a gene. The CDR3 has 15 residues.

In this sample, this clonotype turned up a few times. The chain combines TRBV20-1 with TRBJ2-7; TRBD2 aligns across 8 bases. J was trimmed by 5 bases and V by 0 bases; bases with no gene match: 12. The germline V gene has CDR1 DFQATT and CDR2 SNEGSKA (reference sequence). The CDR3 runs to 16 residues. The CDR3 loop is CSARDLGREDVDEQYF. The CDR3 DNA reads TGCAGTGCTAGAGATCTCGGGCGGGAGGACGTCGACGAGCAGTACTTC.

This clonotype was counted only a few times. The chain couples TRBV5-6 to TRBJ2-7; TRBD2 matches 12 bases. This CDR3 has 15 amino acids. The V gene end was trimmed by 3 bases and the J gene end by 3 bases; junction bases not matched to a gene: 4. Germline-derived CDR1 and CDR2 are SGHDT and YYEEEE. In DNA form, the CDR3 reads TGTGCCAGCAGCTCCCGGACTAGCGGGAACTACGAGCAGTACTTC. Encoded protein: CASSSRTSGNYEQYF.

This chain joins TRBV7-9 and TRBJ2-7; possibly TRBD2 for D (7 bases). The CDR3 extends over 14 amino acids. Per the germline V gene, CDR1 is SEHNR and CDR2 is FQNEAQ (reference sequence). V was trimmed by 1 base and J by 3 bases, leaving 10 bases between them. This chain's CDR3 is CASSLGRGLYEQYF. In nucleotides, the CDR3 is TGTGCCAGCAGCTTAGGGCGGGGGCTCTACGAGCAGTACTTC.

This clonotype was seen at least ten times. V gene TRBV28 combines with J gene TRBJ2-7, with 13 bases lining up with TRBD2. In germline, CDR1 is MDHEN, CDR2 SYDVKM. There are 14 residues in the CDR3. The V gene end was trimmed by 7 bases and the J gene end by 6 bases; junction bases not matched to a gene: 6. The CDR3 sequence is CASTIGTSGTEQYF. The DNA for the CDR3 is TGTGCCAGCACCATCGGGACTAGCGGGACCGAGCAGTACTTC.

This clonotype was picked up many times. The chain employs TRBV4-3 and TRBJ1-2; D remains ambiguous. With 0 bases removed from V and 0 bases from J, the gap between germline ends came to 8 bases. Germline loops: CDR1 LGHNA, CDR2 YSLEER. CDR3 length equals 15 residues. For the CDR3, the DNA is TGCGCCAGCAGCCAAGAGGGAGCCGCTAACTATGGCTACACCTTC. It yields the protein CASSQEGAANYGYTF.

This clonotype was observed a few times. The chain uses TRBV14 and TRBJ2-1; 9 bases are shared with TRBD2. The CDR3 is 16 amino acids. Trimming at V came to 0 bases and at J to 4 bases, leaving 4 bases not matched to a gene. CDR1 is SGHDN and CDR2 is FVKESK in the germline V gene. CDR3 region: CASSQDRGLAYNEQFF. CDR3 sequence (DNA): TGTGCCAGCAGCCAAGATAGGGGACTAGCATACAATGAGCAGTTCTTC.

This clonotype was observed many times. The chain has TRBV7-8 and TRBJ2-3, with TRBD2 identical over 9 bases. The CDR3 is 16 amino acids. Per the germline V gene, CDR1 is SGHVS and CDR2 is FQNEAQ. The V segment lost 2 bases and the J segment 2 bases; nucleotides outside the gene matches: 5. The CDR3 region has the DNA TGTGCCAGCAGCTTAACGACTAGCGGAGACACAGATACGCAGTATTTT. It is translated as CASSLTTSGDTDTQYF.

This clonotype appeared many times. The chain recombines TRBV12-3 or TRBV12-4 with TRBJ2-4; TRBD1 agrees at 7 bases. V lost 2 bases and J lost 5; bases outside the gene matches: 9. This CDR3 region has 16 residues. Here the CDR3 DNA reads TGTGCCAGCAGTTTATACAGGGGACGACTCCAAAACATTCAGTACTTC. This gives the protein CASSLYRGRLQNIQYF.

This clonotype was recorded many times. The V and J genes are TRBV4-3 and TRBJ2-7; TRBD1 matches at 8 bases. The CDR3 is made up of 15 amino acids. J lost 3 bases, V lost 5 bases, and 9 bases had no gene match. CDR1 is LGHNA, CDR2 YSLEER, per germline. The CDR3 bases are TGCGCCAGCAGCTTCCAGGGGACAGGCCGCTACGAGCAGTACTTC. As protein: CASSFQGTGRYEQYF.

In this sample, this clonotype turned up many times. V usage is TRBV4-2 and J usage is TRBJ2-4, with D maybe TRBD2 (5 bases). This CDR3 comprises 13 residues. Trimming cost V 4 bases and J 6 bases, with 10 bases left between them. Per germline, CDR1 LGHNA and CDR2 YNFKEQ. CDR3 bases: TGTGCCAGCAGCCTCGAACGGGGAAACATTCAGTACTTC. Its translation is CASSLERGNIQYF.

V gene TRBV27 combines with J gene TRBJ2-7, with a possible D match to TRBD1 (6 bases). V lost 3 bases, J lost 7 bases, and 13 bases lay in between. The CDR3 covers 13 residues. Germline CDR1 MNHEY, CDR2 SMNVEV (reference sequence). CDR3 sequence: CASSLYRAQEQYF. CDR3 sequence (DNA): TGTGCCAGCAGTTTGTACAGGGCCCAAGAGCAGTACTTC.

This clonotype was seen at least ten times. The rearrangement joins TRBV12-3 or TRBV12-4 to TRBJ1-2; tentative D call: TRBD1 (5 bases). V was trimmed by 7 bases and J by 4 bases, leaving 19 bases between them. The CDR3 sequence is 15 residues long. The CDR3 nucleotides read TGTGCCAGCACCTTGGCCGGGGCGAAAATCTATGGCTACACCTTC. Translation gives CASTLAGAKIYGYTF.

The rearrangement uses TRBV6-1 and TRBJ2-7; maybe TRBD1 (5 bases). This CDR3 is built from 16 residues. CDR1 is MNHNS, CDR2 SASEGT, per germline. Trimming left V 5 bases short and J 0 bases short, with 17 bases between. The CDR3 region has the DNA TGTGCCAGCAGTCGATACAGGTCCCTAAACTCCTACGAGCAGTACTTC. It is translated as CASSRYRSLNSYEQYF.

This clonotype was detected ten times or more. The chain employs TRBV20-1 and TRBJ2-1, with a possible D match to TRBD2 (6 bases). V lost 0 bases and J lost 0, with 18 bases in between. Germline V gene sequence: CDR1 DFQATT, CDR2 SNEGSKA (reference sequence). The CDR3 has 18 amino acids. The CDR3: CSARDVQRVTPSYNEQFF. The CDR3 DNA reads TGCAGTGCTAGAGATGTCCAGCGGGTGACTCCCTCCTACAATGAGCAGTTCTTC.

This clonotype was recorded many times. The genes are TRBV7-9 and TRBJ2-4, with D maybe TRBD1 (6 bases). V was pared by 1 base and J by 1 base, with 8 bases between. CDR3 size: 15 residues. CDR1 SEHNR and CDR2 FQNEAQ come from the germline V gene (reference sequence). CDR3: CASSLVGAAKNIQYF. CDR3 DNA: TGTGCCAGCAGCTTAGTGGGGGCTGCCAAAAACATTCAGTACTTC.

The sample holds many counts of this clonotype. CDR3 coding DNA: TGCAGTGCTAGAAAGGGGGACACCGGGGAGCTGTTTTTT. Amino acids: CSARKGDTGELFF. The V and J genes are TRBV20-1 and TRBJ2-2; the D gene is possibly TRBD1 (6 bases). The CDR3 totals 13 residues. Trimming took 2 bases from V and 3 from J, leaving 7 bases between them. CDR1 is DFQATT, CDR2 SNEGSKA, per germline (reference sequence).

This clonotype has just a few counts. V gene TRBV30 combines with J gene TRBJ2-2; no reliable D call. The V end was cut by 0 bases, the J end by 4 bases, with 9 bases between. The CDR3 sequence is 14 residues long. CDR1 and CDR2 from the germline V gene are GTSNPN and SVGIG (reference sequence). The CDR3 DNA reads TGTGCCTGGAGTGTAGGACGGCTCACCGGGGAGCTGTTTTTT. As protein: CAWSVGRLTGELFF.

This clonotype was observed at least ten times. The CDR3: CATDSGQGAAAFF. DNA of the CDR3: TGTGCCACCGACTCCGGACAGGGGGCCGCGGCTTTCTTT. The chain recombines TRBV18 with TRBJ1-1, with TRBD1 identical over 11 bases. The germline V gene encodes CDR1 KGHSH and CDR2 LQKENI. Losses at the gene ends were 10 bases for V and 11 bases for J; bases not matched to a gene: 12. The CDR3 loop spans 13 amino acids.